The source of this T cell receptor beta chain is a study of cytomegalovirus exposure and HLA in healthy donors. Details on this clone: Its specificity is not known.

A multiplex PCR was run with 60 Vbeta primers and 13 Jbeta primers. As handled by the study authors: In a later analysis, 60 million to 90 million unique TCR beta chains included roughly 11 million shared by two or more donors. Method: immunoSEQ multiplex PCR; TCRdb's copy keeps in-frame clones and lacks some. The DNA gave D and trimming, while V, J and clone size come from that table. The sample data list around 74,000 clones. The donors gave bone marrow, and they were healthy. Study observations and caveats: Later work showed greater clonal expansion in HLA-associated TCR beta chains than in equally common others.

Trimming removed 2 bases at V and 1 base at J, with 11 bases between. CDR1 is WSHSY and CDR2 is SAAADI in the germline V gene. This CDR3 has 15 amino acids. The chain links TRBV10-2 to TRBJ1-1; no clear D gene. The source material was PBMCs. The clonotype was recovered from a man between 45 and 60 years old in good health and CMV-seropositive. The CDR3 DNA sequence: TGCGCCAGCAGTGAGGTTCAGCGATCGAACACTGAAGCTTTCTTT. Residues: CASSEVQRSNTEAFF.